This TCR beta chain was captured in a study of cytomegalovirus exposure and HLA in healthy donors. The PCR made use of 60 Vbeta and 13 Jbeta primers. TCRdb keeps only in-frame clones here, not all; method: immunoSEQ multiplex PCR. In the table there are 120,000 to 150,000 clones, around three quarters of which are singletons. Findings and caveats of the study: Indistinguishability led to the exclusion of some V segments, TRBV6-2 and TRBV6-3 included. Reportedly, fewer N-insertions than the approximately 700-donor mean appeared in an Asian-associated ancestry cluster in a later analysis.

Note on this clone: Its antigen remains unidentified.

CDR1 KGHSH and CDR2 LQKENI come from the germline V gene. The CDR3 has 14 amino acids. Trimming removed 1 base at V and 1 base at J, with 7 bases between. The chain couples TRBV18 to TRBJ1-1; D is uncertain. The receptor was isolated from a man in his late teens or twenties in good health and CMV-seronegative. Sequencing was done on a sample of PBMCs. CDR3 loop: CASSPQQRNTEAFF. For the CDR3, the DNA is TGTGCCAGCTCACCACAACAGAGGAACACTGAAGCTTTCTTT. Together with reference TRBV18 and TRBJ1-1, the CDR3 gives the full variable domain: NAGVMQNPRHLVRRRGQEARLRCSPMKGHSHVYWYRQLPEEGLKFMVYLQKENIIDESGMPKERFSAEFPKEGPSILRIQQVVRGDSAAYFCASSPQQRNTEAFFGQGTRLTVV.